Included here is one TCR beta chain sequence, with context. The antigen is undetermined. The data stem from a study of T cells after posttransplantation cyclophosphamide. Study conclusions and caveats: After PTCy, TRB diversity resembled that of CNI/methotrexate controls. Skin or GI-infiltrating T cells shared few TRB sequences with blood. Later blood repertoires were often dominated by clones from the donor CD8+ memory compartment.

Sequenced by immunoSEQ multiplex PCR; TCRdb stores in-frame clones only, minus some. The sample contains about 22,000 clones, about 90% of which appear only once. V was pared by 1 base and J by 5 bases, with 0 bases of the junction left unmatched. Germline V lookup: CDR1 SGHRS, CDR2 YFSETQ. The CDR3 is 14 residues long. Cyclophosphamide on days +3 and +4 followed busulfan-fludarabine conditioning and a marrow graft. This sample comprised PBMCs, obtained after allogeneic stem cell transplant with posttransplant cyclophosphamide. The chain links TRBV5-1 to TRBJ1-4, with 9 bases lining up with TRBD1. The clonotype originates from a female patient in her 30s who received an allogeneic stem cell transplant from an unrelated donor, was CMV-positive, and had no GVHD. A subset of T cells may come from the graft donor. The CDR3 sequence: CASSLTGGNEKLFF. CDR3 sequence (DNA): TGCGCCAGCAGCTTGACAGGGGGCAATGAAAAACTGTTTTTT. The full variable domain, rest sourced from reference TRBV5-1 and TRBJ1-4, is KAGVTQTPRYLIKTRGQQVTLSCSPISGHRSVSWYQQTPGQGLQFLFEYFSETQRNKGNFPGRFSGRQFSNSRSEMNVSTLELGDSALYLCASSLTGGNEKLFFGSGTQLSVL.